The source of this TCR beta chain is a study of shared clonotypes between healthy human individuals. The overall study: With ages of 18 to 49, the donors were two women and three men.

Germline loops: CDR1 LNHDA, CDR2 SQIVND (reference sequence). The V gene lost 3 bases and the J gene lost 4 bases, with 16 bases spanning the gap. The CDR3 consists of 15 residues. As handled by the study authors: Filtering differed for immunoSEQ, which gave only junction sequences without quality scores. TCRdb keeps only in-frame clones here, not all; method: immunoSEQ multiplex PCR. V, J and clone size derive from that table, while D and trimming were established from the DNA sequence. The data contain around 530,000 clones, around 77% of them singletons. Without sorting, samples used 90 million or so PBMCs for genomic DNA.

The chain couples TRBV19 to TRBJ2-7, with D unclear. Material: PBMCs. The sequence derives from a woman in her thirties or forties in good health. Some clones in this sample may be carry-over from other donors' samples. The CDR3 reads CASSMGSGLQYEQYF. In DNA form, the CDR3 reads TGTGCCAGTAGTATGGGATCCGGGCTACAATACGAGCAGTACTTC.